Listed below are T cell receptor beta chains from one sample, sequenced in a study of T-cell reconstitution after alpha-beta-depleted transplantation in children. MiXCR was run by TCRdb on the PCR reads, yielding one entry per CDR3 protein. The table shows around 210,000 distinct CDR3 sequences, with approximately 7% occurring only once. The starting material was PBMCs, obtained before TCRalphabeta/CD19-depleted stem cell transplant. The receptors stem from a boy aged 2 to 10 with acute lymphoblastic leukemia, due to receive a stem cell transplant. CDR3s leave out the opening cysteine and the closing phenylalanine or tryptophan.

V gene: TRBV6-2/TRBV6-3
J gene: TRBJ2-3
CDR3 protein: ASTPNRGVQY

V gene: TRBV7-2
J gene: TRBJ2-5
CDR3 protein: ATQTGGQETQY

V gene: TRBV7-9
J gene: TRBJ2-7
CDR3 protein: ASSLGPYGAEQY

V gene: TRBV5-1
J gene: TRBJ2-5
CDR3 protein: ASSIGTGDEAQY

V gene: TRBV6-1
J gene: TRBJ2-5
CDR3 protein: ASSPSGTDKETQY

V gene: TRBV6-1
J gene: TRBJ2-1
CDR3 protein: ASNRASNRWDEQF

V gene: TRBV18
J gene: TRBJ2-7
CDR3 protein: ASSPPQQGFGNEQY

V gene: TRBV5-1
J gene: TRBJ2-5
CDR3 protein: ASSLQGAHGETQY

V gene: TRBV4-3
J gene: TRBJ2-1
CDR3 protein: ASSQEPGTGQF

V gene: TRBV4-2
J gene: TRBJ2-7
CDR3 protein: ASSHLPYEQY

V gene: TRBV28
J gene: TRBJ2-7
CDR3 protein: DLYEQY

V gene: TRBV7-8
J gene: TRBJ2-1
CDR3 protein: ASRGREQF

V gene: TRBV7-8
J gene: TRBJ2-2
CDR3 protein: ASSSYRGNTGELF

V gene: TRBV14
J gene: TRBJ2-7
CDR3 protein: ASGQGYVEQY

V gene: TRBV5-1
J gene: TRBJ2-3
CDR3 protein: ASSSGQGGTDTQY

V gene: TRBV28
J gene: TRBJ2-2
CDR3 protein: ASSLTVAGSGGELF

V gene: TRBV11-2
J gene: TRBJ2-7
CDR3 protein: ASSPATGDWNEQY

V gene: TRBV3-1
J gene: TRBJ1-1
CDR3 protein: ASSRGNTEAF

V gene: TRBV6-1
J gene: TRBJ1-3
CDR3 protein: ASSRQGLGNTIY